A single TCR beta chain is shown here with its context. The sample is drawn from a study of glioma-infiltrating T cells after dendritic cell vaccination. Overall study: Glioblastoma patients came from Phase I and II dendritic cell vaccination trials.

Trimming removed 4 bases at V and 9 bases at J, with 21 bases between. CDR3 length: 15 amino acids. The germline CDR1 and CDR2 sequences are MRHNA and SNTAGT. Some clones are missing from TCRdb's copy, which holds only in-frame ones; the method was immunoSEQ multiplex PCR. Here the sample spans 55,000 to 75,000 clones, roughly four fifths being singletons. Noted time point: after dendritic cell vaccination, including at tumor progression/relapse. Isocitrate dehydrogenase mutation was absent in all glioblastoma patients. This chain uses TRBV6-4 with TRBJ1-2; no firm D call. The sequence was collected from a human donor with glioblastoma. Sequenced material: blood, taken after dendritic cell vaccination. The CDR3 DNA reads TGTGCCAGCAGTGTCGAGGCCGAATATACGGGGAGCTACACCTTC. Its translation is CASSVEAEYTGSYTF.